Included here is one T cell receptor (beta chain) sequence, with context. Its specificity is not known. This table comes from immunoSEQ multiplex PCR, and its TCRdb copy is limited to in-frame clones, with some not included. The sample has under 500,000 clones; roughly 90% are singletons. The sample belongs to a study of Ad26.COV2.S vaccination and SARS-CoV-2 variants. Study-level information: The vaccine Ad26.COV2.S was put into the muscle once, or twice with 56 days between. Study results and limitations: Assessments of TCR breadth and depth may have underestimated the total T cell responses.

The treatment denotes: 15 to 20 received Ad26.COV2.S at low or high dose, single or two shots; several received placebo; per-sample allocation not given. Repertoires come from day 63 after the first vaccine or placebo injection. An Ad26 vector was used to express Wuhan-strain SARS-CoV-2 spike as the vaccine. Sequencing used peripheral blood, obtained in a trial of Ad26.COV2.S vaccine versus placebo. The TCR comes from a person aged 18-65 years who received the Ad26.COV2.S COVID-19 vaccine or a placebo.

The CDR3 is CASSVGQGWDSPLHF. In nucleotides, the CDR3 is TGTGCCAGCAGCGTAGGTCAGGGGTGGGATTCACCCCTCCACTTT. V and J are TRBV9 and TRBJ1-6; the D gene is possibly TRBD1 (6 bases). V was trimmed by 0 bases and J by 8 bases, leaving 12 bases between them. Germline V gene lookup returns CDR1 SGDLS and CDR2 YYNGEE. CDR3 length: 15 amino acids.